What follows are 16 T cell receptor beta chains derived from one specimen sequenced in a study of blood T cell repertoires in COVID-19. TCRdb's copy holds only in-frame clones and misses some; the assay was immunoSEQ multiplex PCR. This sample yields approximately 260,000 clones, of which roughly 84% are seen a single time; around 9.2% belongs to the top ten. The specimen was peripheral blood. The receptors were sampled from a human donor in a cohort sampled during active COVID-19.

V usage is TRBV6-1 and J usage is TRBJ2-7; 10 nucleotides align to TRBD2. The CDR3 is made up of 15 amino acids. Trimming cost V 3 bases and J 4 bases; bases outside gene matches: 6. Germline assignment: CDR1 MNHNS and CDR2 SASEGT. DNA for the CDR3: TGTGCCAGCAGTGACCCAGCGGGAGGGTCTTACGAGCAGTACTTC. It encodes CASSDPAGGSYEQYF.

CDR3 loop: CASSMQGGPYEQYF. The CDR3 DNA follows: TGTGCCAGCAGCATGCAGGGCGGCCCCTACGAGCAGTACTTC. The V call is TRBV7-2, the J call TRBJ2-7; possibly TRBD1 for D (5 bases). The germline V gene has CDR1 SGHTA and CDR2 FQGNSA. V was pared by 5 bases and J by 2 bases, with 13 bases between. The CDR3 totals 14 residues.

The chain combines TRBV6-1 with TRBJ2-7, with D perhaps matching TRBD1 (5 bases). Germline-derived CDR1 and CDR2 are MNHNS and SASEGT. The CDR3 consists of 13 residues. Trimming stripped 5 bases from V and 2 bases from J, with 10 bases between. CDR3 sequence reads: CASSSTVPYEQYF. In nucleotides, the CDR3 is TGTGCCAGCAGTTCGACAGTTCCCTACGAGCAGTACTTC.

V is TRBV11-3 and J is TRBJ1-6; TRBD1 might be the D (5 bases). Trimming removed 1 base from V and 6 bases from J, with 16 bases in between. The CDR3 has 17 residues. Per the germline V gene, CDR1 is SGHNT and CDR2 is YENEEA. The CDR3 loop reads CASSLAGWWPSNSPLHF. The CDR3 bases are TGTGCCAGCAGCTTAGCAGGGTGGTGGCCCTCTAATTCACCCCTCCACTTT.

A single count supports this clone. The chain links TRBV7-9 to TRBJ2-3; 8 positions match TRBD2. Losses at the gene ends were 3 bases for V and 3 bases for J; bases not matched to a gene: 5. The CDR3 is 15 amino acids. In germline, CDR1 is SEHNR, CDR2 FQNEAQ (reference sequence). CDR3 in amino acids: CASSFRRGGTDTQYF. CDR3 coding DNA: TGTGCCAGCAGCTTTCGGCGCGGGGGGACAGATACGCAGTATTTT.

V and J are TRBV7-9 and TRBJ2-1, with TRBD1 matching 7 bases. CDR1 SEHNR and CDR2 FQNEAQ come from the germline V gene (reference sequence). V was pared by 5 bases and J by 7 bases, with 8 bases of the junction left unmatched. This CDR3 is built from 14 residues. CDR3: CASSPPGQLNEQFF. The CDR3 DNA sequence: TGTGCCAGCAGCCCCCCGGGACAGTTAAATGAGCAGTTCTTC. The full variable domain, rest sourced from reference TRBV7-9 and TRBJ2-1, is DTGVSQNPRHKITKRGQNVTFRCDPISEHNRLYWYRQTLGQGPEFLTYFQNEAQLEKSRLLSDRFSAERPKGSFSTLEIQRTEQGDSAMYLCASSPPGQLNEQFFGPGTRLTVL.

The chain combines TRBV14 with TRBJ1-3; D gene uncertain. The CDR3 has 15 residues. Germline assignment: CDR1 SGHDN and CDR2 FVKESK. V was trimmed by 2 bases and J by 0 bases, leaving 8 bases between them. CDR3 loop: CASSQQVISGNTIYF. The CDR3 DNA reads as TGTGCCAGCAGCCAACAGGTGATCTCTGGAAACACCATATATTTT.

The chain uses TRBV25-1 and TRBJ1-4; 8 bases match TRBD1. V shed 3 bases and J 4 bases; nucleotides not matched to a gene: 7. Germline values: CDR1 MGHDK, CDR2 SYGVNS. CDR3 length equals 16 residues. CDR3 DNA sequence: TGTGCCAGCAGTGATAGCAGGGGGCTGCTTAATGAAAAACTGTTTTTT. Protein sequence: CASSDSRGLLNEKLFF.

The CDR3 DNA sequence: TGTGCCAGCTACCTGGGAGGACTGAACACTGAAGCTTTCTTT. Translation gives CASYLGGLNTEAFF. The gene calls are TRBV7-6 and TRBJ1-1; no firm D call. Trimming stripped 8 bases from V and 0 bases from J, with 13 bases between. Per germline, CDR1 SGHVS and CDR2 FNYEAQ. The CDR3 is made up of 14 amino acids.

As for this clone: Additional DNA sequences in this sample encode the identical CDR3. Here the CDR3 DNA reads TGTGCCAGTGACAGGGCTGGAAACACCATATATTTT. Residues: CASDRAGNTIYF. The chain uses TRBV12-3 or TRBV12-4 and TRBJ1-3; the match to TRBD1 covers 7 bases. The V and J ends lost 9 bases and 2 bases, in that order; junction bases with no gene match: 1. The CDR3 length is 12 residues.

The rearrangement joins TRBV11-2 to TRBJ2-7; D remains unclear. V was cut by 0 bases and J by 2 bases, with 5 bases left in between. This CDR3 has 13 residues. In germline, CDR1 is SGHAT, CDR2 FQNNGV. The CDR3 DNA reads as TGTGCCAGCAGCTTAGAAATCACCTACGAGCAGTACTTC. Translation gives CASSLEITYEQYF.

The gene calls are TRBV28 and TRBJ1-4; 10 nucleotides align to TRBD1. The junction had 7 bases not matched to a gene; V was cut back by 7 bases and J by 8 bases. The germline CDR1 and CDR2 sequences are MDHEN and SYDVKM. The CDR3 is 14 amino acids. The CDR3 loop reads CASTSTGGWEKLFF. CDR3 bases: TGTGCCAGCACCTCGACAGGGGGCTGGGAAAAACTGTTTTTT.

A single count supports this clone. The chain employs TRBV4-1 and TRBJ2-7; D possibly corresponds to TRBD2 (6 bases). CDR1 and CDR2 from the germline V gene are MGHRA and YSYEKL. The V gene lost 1 base and the J gene lost 3 bases, with 13 bases spanning the gap. This CDR3 is 15 amino acids long. The CDR3 region is CASSQVPGVSYEQYF. In DNA, the CDR3 is TGCGCCAGCAGCCAAGTCCCGGGAGTTAGCTACGAGCAGTACTTC.

In this sample, this clone turned up a few times. This sequence joins TRBV4-3 and TRBJ2-3; 9 nucleotides align to TRBD1. CDR3 size: 16 residues. Germline V CDR1 and CDR2: LGHNA, YSLEER. V dropped 0 bases and J dropped 4; count of bases not matched to a gene: 5. The CDR3 DNA reads TGCGCCAGCAGCCAAGACTGGGGGACAGGGCCAGATACGCAGTATTTT. Its protein product is CASSQDWGTGPDTQYF.

This chain links TRBV10-3 with TRBJ2-7; 9 bases are a match to TRBD1. CDR1 is ENHRY, CDR2 SYGVKD, per germline. V was clipped by 6 bases and J by 1 base; unmatched bases: 4. There are 14 residues in the CDR3. The chain's CDR3 is CAIRAGTGSYEQYF. CDR3 coding DNA: TGTGCCATCAGAGCCGGGACAGGGTCCTACGAGCAGTACTTC.

This chain connects TRBV29-1 to TRBJ2-5; 7 bases line up with TRBD2. CDR3 length: 14 residues. Germline V gene data show CDR1 as SQVTM and CDR2 as ANQGSEA. V gave up 4 bases and J gave up 7 bases; unmatched junction bases: 12. The CDR3 reads CSVGGLVGEGTQYF. CDR3 DNA sequence: TGCAGCGTTGGCGGACTAGTCGGTGAAGGGACCCAGTACTTC.